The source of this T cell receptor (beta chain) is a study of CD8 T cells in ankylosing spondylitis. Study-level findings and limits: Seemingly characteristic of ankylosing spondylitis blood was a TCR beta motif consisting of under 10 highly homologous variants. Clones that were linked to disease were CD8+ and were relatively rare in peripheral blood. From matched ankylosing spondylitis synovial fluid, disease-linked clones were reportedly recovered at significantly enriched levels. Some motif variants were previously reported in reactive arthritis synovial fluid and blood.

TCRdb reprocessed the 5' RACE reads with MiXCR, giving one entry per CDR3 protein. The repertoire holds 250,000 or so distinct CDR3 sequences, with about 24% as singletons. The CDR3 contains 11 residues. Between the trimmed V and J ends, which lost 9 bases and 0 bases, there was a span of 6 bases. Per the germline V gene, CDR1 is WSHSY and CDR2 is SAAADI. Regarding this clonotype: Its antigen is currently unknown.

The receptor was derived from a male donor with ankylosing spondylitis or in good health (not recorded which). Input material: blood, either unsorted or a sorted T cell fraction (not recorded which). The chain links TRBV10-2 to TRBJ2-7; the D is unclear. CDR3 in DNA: TGCGCCAGTAAATTCTCCTACGAGCAGTACTTC. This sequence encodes CASKFSYEQYF.